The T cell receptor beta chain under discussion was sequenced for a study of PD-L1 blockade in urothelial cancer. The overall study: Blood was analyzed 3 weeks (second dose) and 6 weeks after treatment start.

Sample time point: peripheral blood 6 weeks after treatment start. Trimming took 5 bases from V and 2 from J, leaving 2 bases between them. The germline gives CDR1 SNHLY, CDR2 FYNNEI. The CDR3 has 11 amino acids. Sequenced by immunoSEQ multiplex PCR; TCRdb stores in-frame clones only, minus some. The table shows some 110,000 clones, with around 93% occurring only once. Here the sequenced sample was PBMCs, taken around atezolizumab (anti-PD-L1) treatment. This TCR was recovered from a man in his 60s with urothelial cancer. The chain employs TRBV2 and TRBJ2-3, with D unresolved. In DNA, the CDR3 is TGTGCCAGCAGTCTCACAGATACGCAGTATTTT. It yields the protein CASSLTDTQYF.